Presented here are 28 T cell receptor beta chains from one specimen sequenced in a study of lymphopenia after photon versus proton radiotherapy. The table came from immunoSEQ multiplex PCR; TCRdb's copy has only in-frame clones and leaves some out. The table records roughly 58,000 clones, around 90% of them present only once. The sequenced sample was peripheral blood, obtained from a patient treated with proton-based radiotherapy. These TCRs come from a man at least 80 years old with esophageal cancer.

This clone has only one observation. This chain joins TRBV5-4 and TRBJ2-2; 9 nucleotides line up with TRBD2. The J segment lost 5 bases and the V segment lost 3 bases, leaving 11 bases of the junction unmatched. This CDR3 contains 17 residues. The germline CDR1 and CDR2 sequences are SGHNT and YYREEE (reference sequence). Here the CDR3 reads CASSYRGRALKTGELFF. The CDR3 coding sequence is TGTGCCAGCAGCTACCGCGGGAGGGCCTTGAAAACCGGGGAGCTGTTTTTT.

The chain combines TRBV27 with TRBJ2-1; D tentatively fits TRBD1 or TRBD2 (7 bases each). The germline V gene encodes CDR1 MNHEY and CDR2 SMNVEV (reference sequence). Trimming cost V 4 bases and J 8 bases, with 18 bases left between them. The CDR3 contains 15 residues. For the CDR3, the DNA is TGTGCCAGCAGTTGGGGAGGGGGCGGTGTCTATGAGCAGTTCTTC. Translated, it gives CASSWGGGGVYEQFF.

This CDR3 is CASSFLGQGFQETQYF. The CDR3 bases are TGCGCCAGCAGCTTTTTGGGACAGGGTTTCCAAGAGACCCAGTACTTC. This rearrangement joins TRBV5-1 to TRBJ2-5; 9 bases map to TRBD1. The length of the CDR3 is 16 residues. Losses at the gene ends were 2 bases for V and 1 base for J; bases not matched to a gene: 6. Germline CDR1 SGHRS, CDR2 YFSETQ.

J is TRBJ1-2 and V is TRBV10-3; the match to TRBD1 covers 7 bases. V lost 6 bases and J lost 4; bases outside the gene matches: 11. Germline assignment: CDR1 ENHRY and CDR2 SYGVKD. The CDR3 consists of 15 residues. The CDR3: CAIRPSGTDSYGYTF. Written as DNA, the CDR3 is TGTGCCATCAGGCCCTCAGGGACAGACTCCTATGGCTACACCTTC.

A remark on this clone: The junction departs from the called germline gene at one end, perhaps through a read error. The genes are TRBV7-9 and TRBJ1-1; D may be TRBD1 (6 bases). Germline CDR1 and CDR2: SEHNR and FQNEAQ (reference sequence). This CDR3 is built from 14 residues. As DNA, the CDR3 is TGCGCCAGCAGCTTCCGGACAGCGAACACTGAAGCTTTCTTT. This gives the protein CASSFRTANTEAFF.

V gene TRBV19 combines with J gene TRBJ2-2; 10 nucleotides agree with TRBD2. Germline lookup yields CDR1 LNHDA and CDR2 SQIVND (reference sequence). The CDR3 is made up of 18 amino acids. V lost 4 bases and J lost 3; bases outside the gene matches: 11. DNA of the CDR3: TGTGCCAGTAGTACATATCCCACTAGCGGGACCCACACCGGGGAGCTGTTTTTT. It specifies CASSTYPTSGTHTGELFF.

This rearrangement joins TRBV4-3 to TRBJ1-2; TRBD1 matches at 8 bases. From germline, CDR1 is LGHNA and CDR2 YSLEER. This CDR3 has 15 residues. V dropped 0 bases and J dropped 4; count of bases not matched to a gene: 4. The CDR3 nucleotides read TGCGCCAGCAGCCAAGATTACGACAGGGGCTATGGCTACACCTTC. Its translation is CASSQDYDRGYGYTF.

CDR3 loop: CASSVTNTGELFF. CDR3 nucleotides: TGTGCCAGCAGTGTAACGAACACCGGGGAGCTGTTTTTT. The gene calls are TRBV2 and TRBJ2-2, with D unclear. CDR1 and CDR2 (germline): SNHLY, FYNNEI. With 4 bases removed from V and 0 bases from J, the gap between germline ends came to 3 bases. The CDR3 loop spans 13 amino acids.

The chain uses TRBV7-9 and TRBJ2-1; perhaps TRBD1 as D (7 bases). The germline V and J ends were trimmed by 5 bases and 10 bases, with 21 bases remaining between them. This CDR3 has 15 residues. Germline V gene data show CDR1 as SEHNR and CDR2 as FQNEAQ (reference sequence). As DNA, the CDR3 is TGTGCCAGCAGCCAAGTAGGCAGGGGGGTAGGAGAGCAGTTCTTC. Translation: CASSQVGRGVGEQFF.

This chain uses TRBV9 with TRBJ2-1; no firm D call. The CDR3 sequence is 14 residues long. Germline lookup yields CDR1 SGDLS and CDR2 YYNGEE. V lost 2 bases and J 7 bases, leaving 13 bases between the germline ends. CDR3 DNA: TGTGCCAGCAGCGTCACAACGGTGGGGAATGAGCAGTTCTTC. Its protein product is CASSVTTVGNEQFF. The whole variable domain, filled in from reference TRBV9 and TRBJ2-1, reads DSGVTQTPKHLITATGQRVTLRCSPRSGDLSVYWYQQSLDQGLQFLIQYYNGEERAKGNILERFSAQQFPDLHSELNLSSLELGDSALYFCASSVTTVGNEQFFGPGTRLTVL.

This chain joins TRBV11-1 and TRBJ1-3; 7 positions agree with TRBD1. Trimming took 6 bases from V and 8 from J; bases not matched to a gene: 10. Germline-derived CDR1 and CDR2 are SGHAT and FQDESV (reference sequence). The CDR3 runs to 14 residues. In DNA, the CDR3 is TGTGCCAGCAGACGACAGGGCGCTGGGGACACCATATATTTT. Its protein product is CASRRQGAGDTIYF.

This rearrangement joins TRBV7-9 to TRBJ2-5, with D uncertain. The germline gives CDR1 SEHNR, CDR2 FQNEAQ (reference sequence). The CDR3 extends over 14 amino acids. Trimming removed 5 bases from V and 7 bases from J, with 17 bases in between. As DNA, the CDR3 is TGTGCCAGCAGCCCCCCCCAGAACTTTGTGACCCAGTACTTC. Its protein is CASSPPQNFVTQYF.

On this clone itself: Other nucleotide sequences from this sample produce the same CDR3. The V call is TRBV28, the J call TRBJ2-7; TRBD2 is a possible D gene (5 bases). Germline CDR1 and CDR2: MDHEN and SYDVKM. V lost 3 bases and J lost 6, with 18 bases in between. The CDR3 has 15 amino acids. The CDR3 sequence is CASSLARDPVGEQYF. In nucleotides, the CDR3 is TGTGCCAGCAGTTTGGCCCGGGATCCCGTAGGCGAGCAGTACTTC.

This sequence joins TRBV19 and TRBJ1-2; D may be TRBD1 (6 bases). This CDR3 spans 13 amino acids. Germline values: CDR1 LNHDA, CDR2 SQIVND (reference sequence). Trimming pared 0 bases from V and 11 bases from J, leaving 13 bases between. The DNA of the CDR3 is TGTGCCAGTAGTATAGATCGTACAGGGCCTTACACCTTC. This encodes CASSIDRTGPYTF.

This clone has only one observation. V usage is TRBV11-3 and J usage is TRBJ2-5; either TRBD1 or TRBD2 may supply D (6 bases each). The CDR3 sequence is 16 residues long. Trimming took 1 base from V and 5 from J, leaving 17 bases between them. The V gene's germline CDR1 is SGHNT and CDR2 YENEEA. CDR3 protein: CASSLGGAESRETQYF. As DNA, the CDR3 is TGTGCCAGCAGCTTAGGGGGGGCGGAAAGCCGGGAGACCCAGTACTTC.

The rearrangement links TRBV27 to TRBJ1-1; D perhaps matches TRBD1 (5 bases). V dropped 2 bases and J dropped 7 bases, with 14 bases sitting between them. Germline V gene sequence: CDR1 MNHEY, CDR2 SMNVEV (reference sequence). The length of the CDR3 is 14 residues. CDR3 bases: TGTGCCAGCAGTTTAGGCGCAGGGACGAATGAAGCTTTCTTT. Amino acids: CASSLGAGTNEAFF.

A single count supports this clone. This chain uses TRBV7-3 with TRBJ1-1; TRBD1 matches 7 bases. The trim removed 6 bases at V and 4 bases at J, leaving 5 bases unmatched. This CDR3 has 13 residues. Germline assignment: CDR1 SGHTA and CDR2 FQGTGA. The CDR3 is CASRSGGITEAFF. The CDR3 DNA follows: TGTGCCAGCAGGTCAGGGGGGATCACTGAAGCTTTCTTT.

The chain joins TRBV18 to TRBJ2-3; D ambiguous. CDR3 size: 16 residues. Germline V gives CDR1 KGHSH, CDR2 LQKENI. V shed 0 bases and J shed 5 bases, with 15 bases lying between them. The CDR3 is CASSPPEANIGDTQYF. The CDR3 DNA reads TGTGCCAGCTCACCACCCGAGGCGAACATTGGAGATACGCAGTATTTT.

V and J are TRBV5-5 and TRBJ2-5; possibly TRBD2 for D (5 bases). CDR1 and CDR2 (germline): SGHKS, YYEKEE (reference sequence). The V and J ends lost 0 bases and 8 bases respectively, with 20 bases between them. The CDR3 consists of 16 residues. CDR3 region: CASSLVGVSQEPTQYF. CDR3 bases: TGTGCCAGCAGCTTGGTCGGGGTTTCGCAGGAACCTACCCAGTACTTC.

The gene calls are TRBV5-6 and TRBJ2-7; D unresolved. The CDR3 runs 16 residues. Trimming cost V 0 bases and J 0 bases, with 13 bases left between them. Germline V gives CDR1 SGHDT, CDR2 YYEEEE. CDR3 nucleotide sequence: TGTGCCAGCAGCTTGGGTCCAGTCCCCCTCTCCTACGAGCAGTACTTC. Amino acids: CASSLGPVPLSYEQYF.

The CDR3 sequence is CAISESVGGLTGELFF. The CDR3 DNA reads as TGTGCCATCAGTGAGTCGGTGGGAGGTCTTACCGGGGAGCTGTTTTTT. This rearrangement joins TRBV10-3 to TRBJ2-2; weak D call: TRBD2 (6 bases). CDR1 ENHRY and CDR2 SYGVKD come from the germline V gene. V was shortened by 0 bases and J by 5 bases, with 13 bases between the two germline ends. This CDR3 has 16 residues.

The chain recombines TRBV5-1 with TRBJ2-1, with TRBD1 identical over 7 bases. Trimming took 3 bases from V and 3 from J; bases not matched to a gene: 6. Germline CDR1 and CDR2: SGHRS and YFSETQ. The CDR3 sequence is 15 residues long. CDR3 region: CASSSRTGDYNEQFF. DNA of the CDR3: TGCGCCAGCAGCTCCCGGACAGGCGACTACAATGAGCAGTTCTTC. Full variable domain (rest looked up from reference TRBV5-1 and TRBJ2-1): KAGVTQTPRYLIKTRGQQVTLSCSPISGHRSVSWYQQTPGQGLQFLFEYFSETQRNKGNFPGRFSGRQFSNSRSEMNVSTLELGDSALYLCASSSRTGDYNEQFFGPGTRLTVL.

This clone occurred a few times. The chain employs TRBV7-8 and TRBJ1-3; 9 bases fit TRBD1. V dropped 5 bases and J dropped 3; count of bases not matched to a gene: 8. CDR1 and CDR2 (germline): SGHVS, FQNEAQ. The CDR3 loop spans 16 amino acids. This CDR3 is CASSIRDRDGGNTIYF. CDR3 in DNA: TGTGCCAGCAGCATCCGGGACAGGGACGGTGGAAACACCATATATTTT.

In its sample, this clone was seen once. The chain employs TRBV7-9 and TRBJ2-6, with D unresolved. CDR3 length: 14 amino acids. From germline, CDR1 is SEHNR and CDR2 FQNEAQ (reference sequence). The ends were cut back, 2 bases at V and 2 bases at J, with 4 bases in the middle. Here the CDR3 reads CASSLPPGANVLTF. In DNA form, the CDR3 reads TGTGCCAGCAGCTTACCGCCTGGGGCCAACGTCCTGACTTTC.

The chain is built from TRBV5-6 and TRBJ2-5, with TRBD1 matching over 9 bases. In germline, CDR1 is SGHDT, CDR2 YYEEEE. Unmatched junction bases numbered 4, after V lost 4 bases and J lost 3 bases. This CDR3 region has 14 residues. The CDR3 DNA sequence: TGTGCCAGCAGCCTAACAGGGGGCGAAGAGACCCAGTACTTC. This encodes CASSLTGGEETQYF.

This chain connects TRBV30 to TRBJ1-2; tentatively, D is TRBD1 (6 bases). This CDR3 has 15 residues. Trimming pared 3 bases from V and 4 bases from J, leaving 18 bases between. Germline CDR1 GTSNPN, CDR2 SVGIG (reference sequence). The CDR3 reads CAWRHVTGSSYGYTF. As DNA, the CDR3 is TGTGCCTGGAGACATGTAACAGGGTCGAGCTATGGCTACACCTTC.

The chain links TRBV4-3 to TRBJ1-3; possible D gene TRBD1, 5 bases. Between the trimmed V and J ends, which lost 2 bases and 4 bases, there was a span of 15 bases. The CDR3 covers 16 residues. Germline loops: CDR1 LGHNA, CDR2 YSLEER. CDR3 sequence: CASSQNPGQAGNTIYF. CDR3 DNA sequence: TGCGCCAGCAGCCAAAACCCGGGGCAGGCCGGAAACACCATATATTTT.

This CDR3 reads CASSQALTGKGYTF. The CDR3 DNA is TGCGCCAGCAGCCAAGCATTGACAGGGAAGGGCTACACCTTC. V and J are TRBV4-1 and TRBJ1-2; 7 bases are a match to TRBD1. This CDR3 is 14 amino acids long. V trimming: 1 base; J trimming: 8 bases; junction bases outside the gene matches: 7. Germline CDR1 is MGHRA and CDR2 is YSYEKL.